This is a list of T cell receptor beta chains from one sample in a study of radiotherapy plus CTLA-4 blockade in lung cancer. Method: immunoSEQ multiplex PCR; TCRdb's copy keeps in-frame clones and lacks some. The data hold about 31,000 clones, with 70% to 75% observed a single time. Source: peripheral blood, taken from a patient treated with radiotherapy plus ipilimumab. These receptors were obtained from a human donor with non-small cell lung cancer whose response to radiotherapy plus ipilimumab could not be evaluated. The CDR3 runs from the conserved cysteine through the conserved F or W. The D gene is left open where the match is weak. A row's size may be missing; if present it is once, few, many or a size class.

TRBD1 | TRBJ2-4 | - | TRBV19 | CATGQAGAKNIQYF | TGTGCCACGGGACAGGCGGGTGCCAAAAACATTCAGTACTTC
- | TRBJ2-7 | medium-sized | TRBV28 | CASSPASSQGRYEQYF | TGTGCCAGCAGTCCGGCAAGCTCACAGGGTCGATACGAGCAGTACTTC
TRBD1 | TRBJ2-1 | - | TRBV19 | CASSPSGQGRNEQFF | TGTGCCAGTAGCCCGTCGGGACAGGGAAGAAATGAGCAGTTCTTC
- | TRBJ2-3 | - | TRBV5-1 | CASSLGRGFSTDTQYF | TGCGCCAGCAGCTTGGGGAGAGGGTTTAGCACAGATACGCAGTATTTT
- | TRBJ2-3 | - | TRBV5-6 | CASSLGGNRERTDTQYF | TGTGCCAGCAGCTTGGGGGGAAACCGGGAGAGGACAGATACGCAGTATTTT
TRBD2 | TRBJ2-1 | - | TRBV28 | CASSLLVASGYNEQFF | TGTGCCAGCAGCCTCTTAGTGGCTAGCGGTTACAATGAGCAGTTCTTC
TRBD1 | TRBJ1-5 | few | TRBV5-4 | CASSLDRGLNNQPQHF | TGTGCCAGCAGTCTAGACAGGGGGCTTAACAATCAGCCCCAGCATTTT
- | TRBJ1-1 | - | TRBV5-4 | CASSPRGGGVSTEAFF | TGTGCCAGCAGCCCGAGAGGGGGGGGAGTGAGCACTGAAGCTTTCTTT
- | TRBJ1-2 | - | TRBV7-8 | CASSRFRGTNYGYTF | TGTGCCAGCAGCCGATTTCGGGGGACTAACTATGGCTACACCTTC
TRBD1 | TRBJ2-7 | - | TRBV27 | CASSPRQGARGEQYF | TGTGCCAGCAGTCCCAGACAGGGGGCGAGGGGAGAGCAGTACTTC
- | TRBJ1-4 | - | TRBV28 | CASSLGGSWATNEKLFF | TGTGCCAGCAGTTTGGGGGGGTCTTGGGCAACTAATGAAAAACTGTTTTTT
TRBD1 | TRBJ1-1 | - | TRBV7-2 | CASSPRTGLNTEAFF | TGTGCCAGCAGCCCCCGGACAGGGCTAAACACTGAAGCTTTCTTT
TRBD1 | TRBJ2-7 | - | TRBV6-6 | CASSGQGGAYEQYF | TGTGCCAGCAGCGGACAGGGGGGTGCCTACGAGCAGTACTTC
- | TRBJ1-4 | once | TRBV11-2 | CASSLGGLVEKLFF | TGTGCCAGCAGCTTAGGGGGCTTAGTAGAAAAACTGTTTTTT
- | TRBJ1-5 | - | TRBV6-5 | CASSEQASNQPQHF | TGTGCCAGCAGTGAACAGGCTAGCAATCAGCCCCAGCATTTT
- | TRBJ2-7 | once | TRBV18 | CASSPAGGRFEQYF | TGTGCCAGCTCCCCAGCCGGGGGTCGATTCGAGCAGTACTTC
TRBD1 | TRBJ2-7 | - | TRBV6-5 | CASRDTGTDPYEQYF | TGTGCCAGCAGGGATACCGGGACAGACCCCTACGAGCAGTACTTC
TRBD1 | TRBJ2-5 | - | TRBV18 | CASSPGTVRETQYF | TGTGCCAGCTCACCAGGGACAGTCCGGGAGACCCAGTACTTC
TRBD2 | TRBJ2-1 | - | TRBV5-8 | CASSFGTSVYNEQFF | TGTGCCAGCAGCTTCGGGACTAGCGTATACAATGAGCAGTTCTTC
TRBD2 | TRBJ2-7 | - | TRBV4-1 | CASSRAGTSENEQYF | TGCGCCAGCAGCCGCGCCGGGACTAGCGAAAACGAGCAGTACTTC
- | TRBJ2-5 | - | TRBV6-1 | CASSSLGGQRETQYF | TGTGCCAGCAGTTCCCTCGGGGGGCAGAGGGAGACCCAGTACTTC
TRBD1 | TRBJ2-7 | - | TRBV28 | CASRTGGYYEQYF | TGTGCCAGCAGGACAGGGGGCTATTACGAGCAGTACTTC
- | TRBJ2-1 | once | TRBV19 | CASSITTLSDEQFF | TGTGCCAGTAGTATAACTACCCTCTCGGATGAGCAGTTCTTC
- | TRBJ1-4 | - | TRBV9 | CASSRAGSNEKLFF | TGTGCCAGCAGCCGCGCGGGCTCTAATGAAAAACTGTTTTTT
- | TRBJ2-3 | - | TRBV7-8 | CASSPVALIGTDTQYF | TGTGCCAGCAGCCCGGTAGCGCTGATAGGCACAGATACGCAGTATTTT
TRBD2 | TRBJ2-1 | - | TRBV30 | CAWTEPHSGRGYNEQFF | TGTGCCTGGACCGAACCACATAGCGGGAGGGGTTACAATGAGCAGTTCTTC
- | TRBJ1-4 | few | TRBV7-9 | CASSFPGGVAKLFF | TGTGCCAGCAGCTTCCCTGGAGGGGTTGCAAAACTGTTTTTT
- | TRBJ2-7 | - | TRBV6-5 | CASSYKPRGLSYEQYF | TGTGCCAGCAGTTACAAACCCAGGGGTCTCTCCTACGAGCAGTACTTC
- | TRBJ1-4 | - | TRBV4-2 | CASSQDISGFNEKLFF | TGTGCCAGCAGCCAAGACATATCGGGGTTTAATGAAAAACTGTTTTTT
- | TRBJ1-5 | few | TRBV11-2 | CASSSTVNSNQPQHF | TGTGCCAGCAGCTCCACAGTAAATAGCAATCAGCCCCAGCATTTT
- | TRBJ1-1 | - | TRBV5-1 | CASSLAWVPLRNTEAFF | TGCGCCAGCAGCTTGGCCTGGGTCCCACTAAGAAACACTGAAGCTTTCTTT
- | TRBJ1-5 | - | TRBV5-1 | CASSLAGYSNQPQHF | TGCGCCAGCAGCTTGGCCGGGTACAGCAATCAGCCCCAGCATTTT
TRBD1 | TRBJ1-1 | few | TRBV2 | CASSRPWTGPSRTEAFF | TGTGCCAGCAGCCGTCCGTGGACAGGGCCGAGTCGTACTGAAGCTTTCTTT
TRBD1 | TRBJ2-7 | few | TRBV5-1 | CASSLGHRDSSYEQYF | TGCGCCAGCAGCTTGGGACACCGGGACAGCTCCTACGAGCAGTACTTC
- | TRBJ2-5 | - | TRBV5-1 | CASSRESPEETQYF | TGCGCCAGCAGCCGGGAGTCCCCAGAAGAGACCCAGTACTTC
- | TRBJ2-1 | many | TRBV2 | CASSEDRYNEQFF | TGTGCCAGCAGTGAGGACAGATACAATGAGCAGTTCTTC
TRBD1 | TRBJ1-2 | once | TRBV28 | CASSSYEGQGINYGYTF | TGTGCCAGCAGTTCCTATGAGGGACAGGGGATTAACTATGGCTACACCTTC
TRBD1 | TRBJ2-1 | - | TRBV6-1 | CASRMDRGFYNEQFF | TGTGCCAGCAGAATGGACAGGGGGTTTTACAATGAGCAGTTCTTC
- | TRBJ1-1 | - | TRBV6-4 | CASSEQENTEAFF | TGTGCCAGCAGTGAACAGGAAAACACTGAAGCTTTCTTT
- | TRBJ1-2 | few | TRBV5-1 | CASSLDAVSGYTF | TGCGCCAGCAGCTTGGATGCTGTGAGTGGCTACACCTTC
TRBD2 | TRBJ2-1 | - | TRBV7-8 | CASSFRTSGYNEQFF | TGTGCCAGCAGCTTTCGGACTAGCGGCTACAATGAGCAGTTCTTC
TRBD1 | TRBJ2-7 | - | TRBV30 | CAWGRTGSREQYF | TGTGCCTGGGGGAGGACAGGGAGCCGCGAGCAGTACTTC
TRBD2 | TRBJ2-5 | - | TRBV19 | CASSILGSGSQETQYF | TGTGCCAGTAGTATTTTGGGTAGCGGGTCCCAAGAGACCCAGTACTTC
TRBD1 | TRBJ1-1 | - | TRBV5-5 | CASSLGGPGQGALAFF | TGTGCCAGCAGCTTGGGGGGACCGGGACAGGGGGCATTAGCTTTCTTT
- | TRBJ1-1 | medium-sized | TRBV2 | CASRPSGDQIEAFF | TGTGCCAGCCGACCCTCAGGGGATCAGATTGAAGCTTTCTTT
- | TRBJ1-2 | - | TRBV29-1 | CSVGGQNYGYTF | TGCAGCGTGGGGGGGCAGAACTATGGCTACACCTTC
TRBD1 | TRBJ2-3 | - | TRBV7-2 | CASRKGQGTDTQYF | TGTGCCAGCAGGAAAGGACAGGGTACAGATACGCAGTATTTT
- | TRBJ2-3 | few | TRBV11-3 | CASSLAGTNTDTQYF | TGTGCCAGCAGCTTAGCCGGAACTAACACAGATACGCAGTATTTT
TRBD2 | TRBJ2-7 | few | TRBV5-4 | CASSQTSGGIYEQYF | TGCGCCAGCAGTCAAACTAGCGGGGGTATCTACGAGCAGTACTTC
- | TRBJ2-7 | - | TRBV4-1 | CASSRIGAYEQYF | TGCGCCAGCAGCCGAATAGGGGCCTACGAGCAGTACTTC
- | TRBJ1-5 | - | TRBV19 | CASSQQGVSQPQHF | TGTGCCAGTAGTCAACAGGGCGTGAGCCAGCCCCAGCATTTT